This paragraph covers one T cell receptor beta chain sequence. The antigen remains unidentified. These data originate in a study of T cells in Graves' hyperthyroidism and ophthalmopathy. Study outcomes and limitations: Ophthalmopathy, as predicted by the model, came a median around 7 months after the prediction.

CDR1 is SGHRS and CDR2 is YFSETQ in the germline V gene. The CDR3 sequence is 13 residues long. The V and J ends lost 6 bases and 5 bases respectively, with 11 bases between them. There were TCR beta CDR3 regions amplified from RNA transcripts. The HTBI primer set drove a first-round RT-PCR of the TCR CDR3. MiXCR, applied by TCRdb to the multiplex PCR reads, yields one record per CDR3 protein. The sample shows hundreds of thousands of distinct CDR3 sequences, around 16% of them seen only once. Diagnosing involved the use of clinical symptoms, serum thyroxine and TRAb, thyroid ultrasound and orbital computed tomography. Fresh peripheral blood, 10 ml, yielded the PBMCs.

This clonotype originated in a woman under 30 with Graves' hyperthyroidism. Sample: blood. The rearrangement links TRBV5-1 to TRBJ2-2; no clear D. DNA for the CDR3: TGCGCCAGCAAGTTATGGGTTACCGGGGAGCTGTTTTTT. Protein product: CASKLWVTGELFF. The full variable domain, its missing parts supplied by reference TRBV5-1 and TRBJ2-2, is KAGVTQTPRYLIKTRGQQVTLSCSPISGHRSVSWYQQTPGQGLQFLFEYFSETQRNKGNFPGRFSGRQFSNSRSEMNVSTLELGDSALYLCASKLWVTGELFFGEGSRLTVL.